What follows describes a single TCR beta chain. The data are from a study of identical twins. In TCRdb, the 5' RACE reads were re-called with MiXCR into one record per CDR3 protein. This table holds hundreds of thousands of distinct CDR3 sequences, less than 25% found once. The CDR3 covers 15 residues. V was pared by 5 bases and J by 2 bases, with 13 bases between. Germline V gives CDR1 SGHAT, CDR2 FQNNGV. This same sample was also part of a study on T cells expressing NK-cell markers. From that report: Restricting sorting to alpha-beta TCR T cells was achieved in several experiments by an anti-gamma-delta TCR antibody. The CD3+CD56-NKG2C+ fraction was also led by these clonotypes in several donors.

This TCR derives from a woman under 30 in good health. The chain uses TRBV11-2 and TRBJ2-1, with unresolved D. The source material was CD4+ T cells sorted from blood. CDR3 protein: CASSPQRSPYNEQFF. The CDR3 bases are TGTGCCAGCAGCCCGCAGAGGAGCCCCTACAATGAGCAGTTCTTC.